This T cell receptor beta chain was retrieved from a study of cytomegalovirus exposure and HLA in healthy donors. The CDR3 is made up of 14 amino acids. Deletions cut 5 bases from V and 3 bases from J, with 10 bases between. CDR1 SEHNR and CDR2 FQNEAQ come from the germline V gene (reference sequence). As concerns this clone: Its antigen is undetermined.

This PCR relied on a set of 60 Vbeta primers and 13 Jbeta primers. Sequencing used immunoSEQ multiplex PCR; TCRdb keeps in-frame clones, though not all of them. The sample has 99,000 or so clones; over 65% are singletons. Study-wide points: Across donors, most TCRs were seen rarely, yet some public ones were widespread. In a later analysis, several top co-occurrence clusters appeared linked to parvovirus B19, influenza, CMV and Epstein-Barr virus.

The chain uses TRBV7-9 and TRBJ2-2, with a weak D call TRBD1 (6 bases). This receptor was taken from a man in his forties in good health and CMV-seropositive. The sample comprised PBMCs. CDR3 nucleotides: TGTGCCAGCAGCCGACCAGGGGACACCGGGGAGCTGTTTTTT. Translating it yields CASSRPGDTGELFF.